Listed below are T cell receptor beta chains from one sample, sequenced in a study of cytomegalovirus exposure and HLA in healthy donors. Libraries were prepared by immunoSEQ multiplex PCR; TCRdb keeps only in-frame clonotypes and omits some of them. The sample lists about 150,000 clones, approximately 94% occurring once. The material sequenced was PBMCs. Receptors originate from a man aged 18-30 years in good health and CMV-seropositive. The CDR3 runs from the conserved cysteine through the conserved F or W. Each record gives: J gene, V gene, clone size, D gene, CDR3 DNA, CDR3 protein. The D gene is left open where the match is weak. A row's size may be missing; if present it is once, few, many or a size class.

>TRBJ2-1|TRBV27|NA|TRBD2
TGTGCCAGCAGTCCCGGGACTAGCGGGAACAATGAGCAGTTCTTC
CASSPGTSGNNEQFF
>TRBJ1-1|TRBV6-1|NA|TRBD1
TGTGCCAGCAGTGGACAGGGGATCACTGAAGCTTTCTTT
CASSGQGITEAFF
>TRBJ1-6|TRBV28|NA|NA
TGTGCCAGCAGATCAGGGATGGTGCCCCTCCACTTT
CASRSGMVPLHF
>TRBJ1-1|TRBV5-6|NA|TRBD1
TGTGCCAGCAGCTCCCCGCCGGGACAGGGGAACACTGAAGCTTTCTTT
CASSSPPGQGNTEAFF
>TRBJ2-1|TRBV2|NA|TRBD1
TGTGCCAGCAGTAACAGGGGGATCGGCTCCTACAATGAGCAGTTCTTC
CASSNRGIGSYNEQFF
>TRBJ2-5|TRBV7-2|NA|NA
TGTGCCAGCAGCTTAGTTTATAGGGGAGAGACCCAGTACTTC
CASSLVYRGETQYF
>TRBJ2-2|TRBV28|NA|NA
TGTGCCAGCAGTGGCCAAATTACCACCGGGGAGCTGTTTTTT
CASSGQITTGELFF
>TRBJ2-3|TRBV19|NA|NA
TGTGCCAGTACCCCAGGAGGAAACACAGATACGCAGTATTTT
CASTPGGNTDTQYF
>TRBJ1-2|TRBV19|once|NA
TGTGCCAGTAGCGGGTCGCGGGCTACTGGCTACACCTTC
CASSGSRATGYTF
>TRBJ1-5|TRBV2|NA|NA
TGTGCCAGCGGGCTATATAGCAATCAGCCCCAGCATTTT
CASGLYSNQPQHF
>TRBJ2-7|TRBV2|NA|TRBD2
TGTGCCAGCAGTGATCCGGCTAGCGGGAGGGCCTCCTACGAGCAGTACTTC
CASSDPASGRASYEQYF
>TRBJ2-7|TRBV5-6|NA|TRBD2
TGTGCCAGCAGCTGGGGGACTAGCGGCTACGAGCAGTACTTC
CASSWGTSGYEQYF
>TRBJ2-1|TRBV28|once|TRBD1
TGTGCCAGCAGTTCTCAGGGGGCGTGGGGTAATGGGCAGTTCTTC
CASSSQGAWGNGQFF
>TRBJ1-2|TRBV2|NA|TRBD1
TGTGCCAGCCAAGACAGGGCGGGTGGCTACACCTTC
CASQDRAGGYTF
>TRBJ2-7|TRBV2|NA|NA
TGTGCCAGCACCGGGGGTACCTACGAGCAGTACTTC
CASTGGTYEQYF
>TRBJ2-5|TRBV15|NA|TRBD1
TGTGCCACCAGCCTAACGACAGGGATAGGAGAGACCCAGTACTTC
CATSLTTGIGETQYF
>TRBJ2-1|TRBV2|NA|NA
TGTGCCAGCAGCCGGGATTTATACAATGAGCAGTTCTTC
CASSRDLYNEQFF
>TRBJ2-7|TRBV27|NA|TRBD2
TGTGCCAGCAGGACTCCAGCGGGAGTATTCCACGAGCAGTACTTC
CASRTPAGVFHEQYF
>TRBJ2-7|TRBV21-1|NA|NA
TGTGCCAGCAGCAAAGCGGAGGAAGCGGAACCCTCCTACGAGCAGTACTTC
CASSKAEEAEPSYEQYF
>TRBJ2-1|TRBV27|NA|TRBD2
TGTGCCAGCAGTTTGAGGACTAGCGGCTACAATGAGCAGTTCTTC
CASSLRTSGYNEQFF
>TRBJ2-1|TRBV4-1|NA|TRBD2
TGCGCCAGCAGCTACAAAGGACTAGCGACCGAGCAGTTCTTC
CASSYKGLATEQFF
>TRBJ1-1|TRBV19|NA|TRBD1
TGTGCCAGTAGGCCCGGGACAGTAACTGGATGGACTGAAGCTTTCTTT
CASRPGTVTGWTEAFF
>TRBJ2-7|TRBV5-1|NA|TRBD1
TGCGCCAGCAGCTTGGGGGGTCGAGGGGGCCTCTACGAGCAGTACTTC
CASSLGGRGGLYEQYF
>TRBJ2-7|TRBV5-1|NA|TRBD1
TGCGCCAGCAGCTTGGAAGGGACAGCCTACGAGCAGTACTTC
CASSLEGTAYEQYF
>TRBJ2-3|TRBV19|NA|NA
TGTGCCAGCACCCCCGAAACAGGCGGCACGCAGTATTTT
CASTPETGGTQYF
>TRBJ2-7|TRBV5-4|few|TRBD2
TGTGCCAGCAGCTTGAAACTAGCGGGACTCTACGAGCAGTACTTC
CASSLKLAGLYEQYF
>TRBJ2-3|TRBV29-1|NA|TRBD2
TGCAGCGTTGATGGGATGTCTAGCGGGGCTAGCACAGATACGCAGTATTTT
CSVDGMSSGASTDTQYF
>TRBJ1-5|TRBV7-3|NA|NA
TGTGCCAGCAGCTTATCCAGGGATCAGCCCCAGCATTTT
CASSLSRDQPQHF
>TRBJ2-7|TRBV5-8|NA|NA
TGTGCCAGCAGCTTGACCGTGCCAGCCTACGAGCAGTACTTC
CASSLTVPAYEQYF
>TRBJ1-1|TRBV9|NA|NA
TGTGCCAGCAGCGTATCGCCAGGGGAAGCGGGGACTGAAGCTTTCTTT
CASSVSPGEAGTEAFF
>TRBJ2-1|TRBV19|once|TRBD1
TGTGCCAGTAGTATACGGACAGGGAACGGTGAGCAGTTCTTC
CASSIRTGNGEQFF
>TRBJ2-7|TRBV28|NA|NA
TGTGCCAGCAGTCAACTCCCCGGTACCTACGAGCAGTACTTC
CASSQLPGTYEQYF
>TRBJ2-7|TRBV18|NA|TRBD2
TGTGCCAGCTCAGGGAGCCGCCCGGGACTAGCGGGAGTTAGGTACTTC
CASSGSRPGLAGVRYF
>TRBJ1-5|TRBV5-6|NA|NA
TGTGCCAGCAGCTTGCAACTAGATCAGCCCCAGCATTTT
CASSLQLDQPQHF
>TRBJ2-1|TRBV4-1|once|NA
TGCGCCAGCAGCCAAGAGGTGGCGGTGGATGAGCAGTTCTTC
CASSQEVAVDEQFF
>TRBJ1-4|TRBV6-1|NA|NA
TGTGCCAGCAATCCATTGGGGGGGTATAATGAAAAACTGTTTTTT
CASNPLGGYNEKLFF
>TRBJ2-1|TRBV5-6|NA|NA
TGTGCCAGCACCGCTAAGCGTGAGCAGTTCTTC
CASTAKREQFF
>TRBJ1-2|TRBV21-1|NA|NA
TGTGCCAGCAGCAAAATATCCAGGGGGCGTTATGGCTACACCTTC
CASSKISRGRYGYTF
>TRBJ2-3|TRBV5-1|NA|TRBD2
TGCGCCAGCAGCTCGGGACTAGAGGCGGGAGATACGCAGTATTTT
CASSSGLEAGDTQYF
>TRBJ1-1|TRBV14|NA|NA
TGTGCCAGCAGCCCGTTTGGCATGAACACTGAAGCTTTCTTT
CASSPFGMNTEAFF
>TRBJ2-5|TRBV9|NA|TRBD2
TGTGCCAGCAGCCCCGGGACTAGCGGGTCGGAGACCCAGTACTTC
CASSPGTSGSETQYF